The rows below give T cell receptor beta chains drawn from one sample of a study of blood T cell repertoires in COVID-19. Clones were sequenced by immunoSEQ multiplex PCR, and TCRdb holds only the in-frame ones, with some missing. The sample records some 75,000 clones, more than 85% being singletons. Sequenced sample: peripheral blood. The receptor set was obtained from a man aged 55 to 69 with acute or convalescent COVID-19. CDR3s include the opening cysteine and the closing phenylalanine or tryptophan. A D gene is named only where the DNA matches it firmly. Some rows mark clone size as missing; the rest say once, few, many or name a class of expanded clone.

D gene: TRBD1
J gene: TRBJ1-1
clone size: once
V gene: TRBV11-2
CDR3 protein: CASSLVGGTGGLTEAFF
CDR3 DNA: TGTGCCAGCAGCTTAGTTGGTGGGACAGGGGGCCTCACTGAAGCTTTCTTT

D gene: -
J gene: TRBJ1-3
clone size: -
V gene: TRBV5-1
CDR3 protein: CASSLGPGTGNTIYF
CDR3 DNA: TGCGCCAGCAGCTTGGGGCCCGGGACAGGAAACACCATATATTTT

D gene: -
J gene: TRBJ1-1
clone size: few
V gene: TRBV29-1
CDR3 protein: CSVEGAMNTEAFF
CDR3 DNA: TGCAGCGTTGAAGGGGCAATGAACACTGAAGCTTTCTTT

D gene: TRBD2
J gene: TRBJ2-3
clone size: -
V gene: TRBV5-4
CDR3 protein: CASSLTSGSTDTQYF
CDR3 DNA: TGTGCCAGCAGCTTGACTAGCGGGAGCACAGATACGCAGTATTTT

D gene: -
J gene: TRBJ1-5
clone size: -
V gene: TRBV19
CDR3 protein: CASSGGILQPQHF
CDR3 DNA: TGTGCCAGCAGCGGGGGCATACTTCAGCCCCAGCATTTT

D gene: -
J gene: TRBJ1-3
clone size: once
V gene: TRBV11-2
CDR3 protein: CASSKAVPGGNTIYF
CDR3 DNA: TGTGCCAGCAGCAAAGCCGTCCCGGGAGGAAACACCATATATTTT

D gene: -
J gene: TRBJ1-1
clone size: -
V gene: TRBV5-1
CDR3 protein: CASTFDFGHNLEAFF
CDR3 DNA: TGCGCCAGCACCTTCGATTTTGGACACAACCTTGAAGCTTTCTTT

D gene: -
J gene: TRBJ1-1
clone size: -
V gene: TRBV6-5
CDR3 protein: CASRRSQTENTEAFF
CDR3 DNA: TGTGCCAGCAGACGAAGTCAGACAGAGAACACTGAAGCTTTCTTT

D gene: TRBD2
J gene: TRBJ2-1
clone size: -
V gene: TRBV29-1
CDR3 protein: CSVEDESGLAGVQFF
CDR3 DNA: TGCAGCGTTGAAGATGAATCAGGACTAGCGGGGGTGCAGTTCTTC

D gene: -
J gene: TRBJ1-5
clone size: -
V gene: TRBV7-9
CDR3 protein: CASSPSGSNQPQHF
CDR3 DNA: TGTGCCAGCAGCCCAAGCGGTAGCAATCAGCCCCAGCATTTT

D gene: -
J gene: TRBJ2-1
clone size: -
V gene: TRBV6-1
CDR3 protein: CASSDALGDEQFF
CDR3 DNA: TGTGCCAGCAGTGATGCCTTGGGAGATGAGCAGTTCTTC

D gene: TRBD1
J gene: TRBJ1-1
clone size: -
V gene: TRBV5-1
CDR3 protein: CASSPQGAGTEAFF
CDR3 DNA: TGCGCCAGCAGCCCACAGGGGGCTGGGACTGAAGCTTTCTTT

D gene: TRBD2
J gene: TRBJ2-2
clone size: -
V gene: TRBV2
CDR3 protein: CARTSGGPANTGELFF
CDR3 DNA: TGTGCCAGGACTAGCGGGGGGCCCGCGAACACCGGGGAGCTGTTTTTT

D gene: TRBD1
J gene: TRBJ1-6
clone size: once
V gene: TRBV2
CDR3 protein: CASSEDRILHF
CDR3 DNA: TGTGCCAGCAGTGAGGACAGGATTCTCCACTTT

D gene: TRBD1
J gene: TRBJ2-5
clone size: -
V gene: TRBV5-1
CDR3 protein: CASSQQGQETQYF
CDR3 DNA: TGCGCCAGCAGCCAACAGGGGCAAGAGACCCAGTACTTC

D gene: -
J gene: TRBJ2-2
clone size: once
V gene: TRBV28
CDR3 protein: CASRPVYLNTGELFF
CDR3 DNA: TGTGCCAGCAGGCCCGTCTATCTGAACACCGGGGAGCTGTTTTTT

D gene: -
J gene: TRBJ2-3
clone size: -
V gene: TRBV7-3
CDR3 protein: CASSLITPRSLRGPRQDTQYF
CDR3 DNA: TGTGCCAGCAGCTTAATAACTCCTAGGAGTCTCCGTGGCCCGAGACAGGATACGCAGTATTTT

D gene: TRBD1
J gene: TRBJ1-2
clone size: -
V gene: TRBV5-1
CDR3 protein: CASSQTGGGYTF
CDR3 DNA: TGCGCCAGCAGCCAGACAGGGGGTGGCTACACCTTC

D gene: -
J gene: TRBJ1-5
clone size: -
V gene: TRBV4-2
CDR3 protein: CASSQVRGGSNQPQHF
CDR3 DNA: TGTGCCAGCAGCCAAGTCCGGGGAGGAAGCAATCAGCCCCAGCATTTT

D gene: -
J gene: TRBJ1-2
clone size: -
V gene: TRBV7-8
CDR3 protein: CASSLAGRVGGYTF
CDR3 DNA: TGTGCCAGCAGCTTAGCTGGCAGGGTAGGCGGCTACACCTTC

D gene: TRBD1
J gene: TRBJ1-2
clone size: -
V gene: TRBV18
CDR3 protein: CASSPTPGGGGYTF
CDR3 DNA: TGTGCCAGCTCACCCACTCCAGGGGGAGGTGGCTACACCTTC

D gene: TRBD1
J gene: TRBJ2-7
clone size: once
V gene: TRBV10-1
CDR3 protein: CASSFSTGDEQYF
CDR3 DNA: TGCGCCAGCAGCTTCTCGACAGGGGACGAGCAGTACTTC

D gene: TRBD1
J gene: TRBJ2-3
clone size: -
V gene: TRBV28
CDR3 protein: CASSSTGAADTQYF
CDR3 DNA: TGTGCCAGCAGTTCGACAGGGGCCGCAGATACGCAGTATTTT

D gene: TRBD1
J gene: TRBJ2-1
clone size: -
V gene: TRBV29-1
CDR3 protein: CSVEKGQLSYNEQFF
CDR3 DNA: TGCAGCGTTGAAAAGGGACAGTTATCCTACAATGAGCAGTTCTTC

D gene: TRBD2
J gene: TRBJ2-3
clone size: -
V gene: TRBV6-5
CDR3 protein: CASSSPSGNTDTQYF
CDR3 DNA: TGTGCCAGCAGTTCGCCTAGCGGGAACACAGATACGCAGTATTTT

D gene: -
J gene: TRBJ2-1
clone size: -
V gene: TRBV19
CDR3 protein: CASSPDTYNEQFF
CDR3 DNA: TGTGCCAGTAGTCCCGACACCTACAATGAGCAGTTCTTC

D gene: TRBD1
J gene: TRBJ2-7
clone size: -
V gene: TRBV9
CDR3 protein: CASSGKNRGSDEQYF
CDR3 DNA: TGTGCCAGCAGCGGAAAGAACAGGGGTTCGGACGAGCAGTACTTC

D gene: -
J gene: TRBJ1-2
clone size: -
V gene: TRBV5-1
CDR3 protein: CASSLGFGRDYGYTF
CDR3 DNA: TGCGCCAGCAGCTTAGGGTTCGGGAGGGACTATGGCTACACCTTC

D gene: -
J gene: TRBJ1-2
clone size: -
V gene: TRBV5-6
CDR3 protein: CALPKGRGNGYTF
CDR3 DNA: TGTGCCCTCCCGAAGGGAAGGGGCAATGGCTACACCTTC

D gene: TRBD1
J gene: TRBJ1-6
clone size: once
V gene: TRBV5-1
CDR3 protein: CASSLLDRGRNSPLHF
CDR3 DNA: TGCGCCAGCAGCTTGCTAGACAGGGGGCGGAACTCACCCCTCCACTTT

D gene: -
J gene: TRBJ1-1
clone size: few
V gene: TRBV5-4
CDR3 protein: CASSFRGAEAFF
CDR3 DNA: TGTGCCAGCAGCTTCAGGGGTGCTGAAGCTTTCTTT

D gene: TRBD2
J gene: TRBJ2-7
clone size: once
V gene: TRBV5-1
CDR3 protein: CASSSSAGGQSYEQYF
CDR3 DNA: TGCGCCAGCAGCTCATCAGCGGGGGGGCAATCCTACGAGCAGTACTTC

D gene: TRBD2
J gene: TRBJ2-3
clone size: -
V gene: TRBV5-1
CDR3 protein: CASTTSGAGDTQYF
CDR3 DNA: TGCGCCAGCACAACTAGCGGGGCCGGAGATACGCAGTATTTT

D gene: -
J gene: TRBJ2-5
clone size: -
V gene: TRBV12-3/TRBV12-4
CDR3 protein: CASSFGETQYF
CDR3 DNA: TGTGCCAGCAGTTTCGGAGAGACCCAGTACTTC

D gene: -
J gene: TRBJ1-1
clone size: -
V gene: TRBV5-1
CDR3 protein: CASSPSGTEAFF
CDR3 DNA: TGCGCCAGCAGCCCCTCGGGAACTGAAGCTTTCTTT

D gene: -
J gene: TRBJ2-1
clone size: -
V gene: TRBV5-1
CDR3 protein: CASSSEGQVYNEQFF
CDR3 DNA: TGCGCCAGCAGCTCCGAAGGACAAGTCTACAATGAGCAGTTCTTC

D gene: -
J gene: TRBJ2-1
clone size: -
V gene: TRBV7-2
CDR3 protein: CASSLRGSYNEQFF
CDR3 DNA: TGTGCCAGCAGCTTAAGGGGGTCCTACAATGAGCAGTTCTTC

D gene: -
J gene: TRBJ2-2
clone size: once
V gene: TRBV28
CDR3 protein: CASSLYSRVNTGELFF
CDR3 DNA: TGTGCCAGCAGTTTGTATTCCAGGGTGAACACCGGGGAGCTGTTTTTT

D gene: -
J gene: TRBJ2-7
clone size: -
V gene: TRBV27
CDR3 protein: CASSPTAGGYEQYF
CDR3 DNA: TGTGCCAGCAGTCCTACGGCCGGGGGCTACGAGCAGTACTTC

D gene: -
J gene: TRBJ1-2
clone size: -
V gene: TRBV29-1
CDR3 protein: CSVEARGGSDYGYTF
CDR3 DNA: TGCAGCGTTGAAGCTCGGGGAGGTAGCGACTATGGCTACACCTTC

D gene: TRBD1
J gene: TRBJ2-1
clone size: -
V gene: TRBV5-1
CDR3 protein: CASSKDRNNEQFF
CDR3 DNA: TGCGCCAGCAGCAAGGACAGGAACAATGAGCAGTTCTTC

D gene: -
J gene: TRBJ1-2
clone size: -
V gene: TRBV3-1/TRBV3-2
CDR3 protein: CASSEEANYGYTF
CDR3 DNA: TGTGCCAGCAGCGAGGAGGCGAACTATGGCTACACCTTC